Described below is a single T cell receptor (beta chain) sequence and its context. These data come from a study of blood T cell repertoires in COVID-19. Study background: T cells, B-cell-depleted T cells, or PBMCs provided the cDNA or gDNA that served as material.

Generated by immunoSEQ multiplex PCR, the TCRdb table keeps only in-frame clones and is missing some. Altogether fewer than 350,000 clones are present, 70% to 90% being singletons, with the ten largest covering about 2.2%. The CDR3 is made up of 15 amino acids. In germline, CDR1 is MNHNS, CDR2 SASEGT. Trimming cost V 0 bases and J 6 bases, with 12 bases left between them. The sequence came from a woman aged 30 to 39 who had recovered from COVID-19. The chain combines TRBV6-1 with TRBJ1-5; D is ambiguous. What was sequenced was peripheral blood. CDR3 protein: CASSEAWSHPQPQHF. The CDR3 region has the DNA TGTGCCAGCAGTGAAGCTTGGAGTCACCCTCAGCCCCAGCATTTT.